The entry below describes one T cell receptor beta chain. The table came from immunoSEQ multiplex PCR; TCRdb's copy has only in-frame clones and leaves some out. The sample yields about 33,000 clones, 80% to 90% seen once. This entry comes from a study of blood T cell repertoires in COVID-19. Whole-study context: The United States, Italy and Spain supplied acute and convalescent COVID-19 samples. PBMCs, B-cell-depleted T cells, or T cells provided the cDNA or gDNA that made up the material.

Germline CDR1 reads SGHRS; CDR2 reads YFSETQ. This CDR3 contains 16 residues. Deletions cut 0 bases from V and 1 base from J, with 10 bases between. The chain uses TRBV5-1 and TRBJ2-2; no definite D call. This clonotype was obtained from a woman older than 75 with active or convalescent COVID-19. Sequenced material: peripheral blood. The CDR3 coding sequence is TGCGCCAGCAGCTTGGATCTTGGGCAGAACACCGGGGAGCTGTTTTTT. It translates to CASSLDLGQNTGELFF.